These 5 T cell receptor beta chains originate from one sample sequenced in a study. A single record per CDR3 protein comes from TCRdb applying MiXCR to the 5' RACE reads. The sample includes approximately 60,000 distinct CDR3 sequences, approximately 22% of them seen just once. The sequenced sample consisted of memory CD4+ T cells sorted from a lymph node. Indicated subset: memory CD4+ T cells, CD4+CD45RO+CD25-. The receptor set was obtained from a female donor with breast cancer.

In regard to this clonotype: An end of the junction does not agree with germline; a read error may underlie this. The chain couples TRBV5-4 to TRBJ2-7; the match to TRBD1 covers 7 bases. Germline values: CDR1 SGHNT, CDR2 YYREEE (reference sequence). The CDR3 consists of 14 residues. The CDR3 nucleotides read TGTGTCAGCAGCTTGGACAGGCGATCCTACGAGCAGTACTTC. It encodes CVSSLDRRSYEQYF.

This clonotype was found a few times. The gene calls are TRBV25-1 and TRBJ2-7; 7 bases map to TRBD1. Germline CDR1 MGHDK, CDR2 SYGVNS. The CDR3 contains 14 residues. The V and J ends lost 2 bases and 1 base, in that order; junction bases with no gene match: 2. DNA for the CDR3: TGTGCCAGCAGTGAACCAGGGGGATCCTACGAGCAGTACTTC. It codes for CASSEPGGSYEQYF.

The rearrangement uses TRBV15 and TRBJ1-1, with D unresolved. This CDR3 is 13 amino acids long. V was clipped by 10 bases and J by 5 bases, with 17 bases between them. Germline V gives CDR1 LNHNV, CDR2 YYDKDF (reference sequence). This CDR3 is CAIGVQVGTEAFF. As DNA, the CDR3 is TGTGCCATCGGGGTTCAGGTCGGAACTGAAGCTTTCTTT.

Points on this clonotype: The CDR3 carries no conserved terminal phenylalanine or tryptophan, so it likely arises from a read error. The genes are TRBV28 and TRBJ2-7; D may correspond to TRBD1 or TRBD2 (6 bases each). Per the germline V gene, CDR1 is MDHEN and CDR2 is SYDVKM. With 6 bases removed from V and 3 bases from J, the gap between germline ends came to 9 bases. This CDR3 contains 12 residues. This chain's CDR3 is CASSGGFYEQYI. CDR3 sequence (DNA): TGTGCCAGCAGCGGGGGCTTCTACGAGCAGTACATC.

The chain joins TRBV6-6 to TRBJ1-1; 8 bases are shared with TRBD1. The V gene end was trimmed by 3 bases and the J gene end by 0 bases; junction bases not matched to a gene: 6. This CDR3 has 16 amino acids. Per the germline V gene, CDR1 is MNHNY and CDR2 is SVGAGI (reference sequence). The CDR3 coding sequence is TGTGCCAGCAGTTATCAGTCAGGGGGCTTGAACACTGAAGCTTTCTTT. This codes for CASSYQSGGLNTEAFF.